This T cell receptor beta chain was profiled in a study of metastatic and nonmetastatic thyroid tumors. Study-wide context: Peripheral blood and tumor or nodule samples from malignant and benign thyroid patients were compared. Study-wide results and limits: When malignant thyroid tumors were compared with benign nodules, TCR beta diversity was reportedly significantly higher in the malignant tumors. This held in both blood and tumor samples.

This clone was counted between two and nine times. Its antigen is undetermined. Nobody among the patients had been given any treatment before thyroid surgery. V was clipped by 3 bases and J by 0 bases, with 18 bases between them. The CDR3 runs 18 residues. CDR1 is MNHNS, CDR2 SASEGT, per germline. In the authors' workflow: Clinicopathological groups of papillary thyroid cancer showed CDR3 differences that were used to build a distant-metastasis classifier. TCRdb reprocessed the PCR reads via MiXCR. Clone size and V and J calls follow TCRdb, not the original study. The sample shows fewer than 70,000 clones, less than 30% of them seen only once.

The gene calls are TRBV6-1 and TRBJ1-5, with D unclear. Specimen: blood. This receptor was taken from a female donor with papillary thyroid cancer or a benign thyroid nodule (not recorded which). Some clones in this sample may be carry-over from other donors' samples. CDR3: CASSEASWEPNSNQPQHF. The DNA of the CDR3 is TGTGCCAGCAGTGAGGCGTCTTGGGAACCGAATAGCAATCAGCCCCAGCATTTT.